Below are 20 T cell receptor beta chains sequenced from a single sample in a study of OX40 agonist ivuxolimab in advanced cancers. The assay was immunoSEQ multiplex PCR, and TCRdb's table has in-frame clones only and misses some. This table holds some 59,000 clones, around 83% found once. The sequenced sample was CD4+ or CD8+ T cells sorted from blood, obtained in a trial of the OX40 agonist ivuxolimab. The receptors stem from an adult with an advanced solid tumor such as melanoma, head and neck, liver or kidney cancer.

CDR3 nucleotides: TGTGCCAGCTCACCGGGACAGGGGCGTAGAAACACCATATATTTT. Amino acid sequence: CASSPGQGRRNTIYF. The rearrangement uses TRBV18 and TRBJ1-3; TRBD1 matches 10 bases. Germline CDR1 reads KGHSH; CDR2 reads LQKENI. Trimming took 3 bases from V and 5 from J; bases not matched to a gene: 4. CDR3 length: 15 amino acids. Filled out from reference TRBV18 and TRBJ1-3, the complete variable domain reads NAGVMQNPRHLVRRRGQEARLRCSPMKGHSHVYWYRQLPEEGLKFMVYLQKENIIDESGMPKERFSAEFPKEGPSILRIQQVVRGDSAAYFCASSPGQGRRNTIYFGEGSWLTVV.

The CDR3 region has the DNA TGTGCCAGCTCACATCAGGGTTACGAGCAGTACTTC. Its translation: CASSHQGYEQYF. This chain connects TRBV18 to TRBJ2-7; TRBD1 is a possible D gene (5 bases). The germline V and J ends were trimmed by 4 bases and 4 bases, with 8 bases remaining between them. Per germline, CDR1 KGHSH and CDR2 LQKENI. The CDR3 is 12 amino acids.

This chain joins TRBV5-1 and TRBJ1-2; possibly TRBD1 for D (5 bases). The CDR3 has 15 residues. In germline, CDR1 is SGHRS, CDR2 YFSETQ. Trimming cost V 8 bases and J 6 bases, with 23 bases left between them. The CDR3 DNA reads as TGCGCCAGTCGAGTGGGGACCCTCGGTGAGGATGGCTACACCTTC. This codes for CASRVGTLGEDGYTF.

This clone occurred a few times. The rearrangement joins TRBV14 to TRBJ2-5, with D possibly being TRBD2 (5 bases). The CDR3 extends over 14 amino acids. Trimming pared 3 bases from V and 4 bases from J, leaving 12 bases between. The germline V gene has CDR1 SGHDN and CDR2 FVKESK. CDR3 in DNA: TGTGCCAGCAGCCATGAACTAGTTGGAGAGACCCAGTACTTC. This sequence encodes CASSHELVGETQYF.

The chain joins TRBV6-6 to TRBJ1-1, with 7 bases identical to TRBD1. Germline values: CDR1 MNHNY, CDR2 SVGAGI (reference sequence). V trimming: 4 bases; J trimming: 4 bases; junction bases outside the gene matches: 6. The CDR3 contains 14 residues. In DNA, the CDR3 is TGTGCCAGCAGTTCTATAGGGGGCCTCACTGAAGCTTTCTTT. As protein: CASSSIGGLTEAFF.

The rearrangement links TRBV1 to TRBJ2-1; TRBD2 is taken as the D call from the table, unchecked against the DNA. TRBV1 is deemed a pseudogene. This CDR3 is built from 16 residues. CDR3 residues: CTRMDFGAGGPDEQFF. The CDR3 DNA reads TGCACCAGGATGGATTTCGGAGCGGGGGGGCCCGATGAGCAGTTCTTC.

This chain connects TRBV5-5 to TRBJ1-6; D is ambiguous. The germline V gene encodes CDR1 SGHKS and CDR2 YYEKEE (reference sequence). With 1 base removed from V and 1 base from J, the gap between germline ends came to 3 bases. This CDR3 comprises 14 residues. The CDR3 is CASSLQSYNSPLHF. The DNA for the CDR3 is TGTGCCAGCAGCTTGCAATCCTATAATTCACCCCTCCACTTT.

This clone was picked up a small number of times. The chain has TRBV7-2 and TRBJ1-3; D remains ambiguous. CDR1 is SGHTA, CDR2 FQGNSA, per germline. V was shortened by 4 bases and J by 8 bases, with 6 bases between the two germline ends. The CDR3 is 11 residues long. CDR3 sequence (DNA): TGTGCCAGCAGCTCCCAGGACACCATATATTTT. Translation gives CASSSQDTIYF.

This rearrangement joins TRBV6-6 to TRBJ1-3, with D hard to call. V was shortened by 7 bases and J by 0 bases, with 16 bases between the two germline ends. Germline CDR1 MNHNY, CDR2 SVGAGI (reference sequence). The CDR3 is 16 amino acids. CDR3 residues: CASTHVGFSSGNTIYF. The CDR3 coding sequence is TGTGCCAGCACTCACGTGGGGTTTAGCTCTGGAAACACCATATATTTT.

The gene calls are TRBV6-5 and TRBJ2-1; D remains ambiguous. Trimming removed 0 bases at V and 4 bases at J, with 7 bases between. Germline CDR1 reads MNHEY; CDR2 reads SVGAGI. This CDR3 is built from 14 residues. DNA for the CDR3: TGTGCCAGCAGTTACTCAAGACAATACAATGAGCAGTTCTTC. This gives the protein CASSYSRQYNEQFF.

This chain joins TRBV15 and TRBJ2-2, with D tentatively TRBD2 (6 bases). Trimming shortened V by 0 bases and J by 6 bases, and 11 bases separated the two germline ends. Germline V gives CDR1 LNHNV, CDR2 YYDKDF (reference sequence). The CDR3 is 15 amino acids. In nucleotides, the CDR3 is TGTGCCACCAGCAGAGATCGGGGGACGTCCGGGGAGCTGTTTTTT. Its protein is CATSRDRGTSGELFF.

The chain recombines TRBV5-1 with TRBJ1-2; TRBD1 might be the D (6 bases). The CDR3 is 18 amino acids. Germline-derived CDR1 and CDR2 are SGHRS and YFSETQ. The ends were cut back, 0 bases at V and 2 bases at J, with 20 bases in the middle. The CDR3 loop is CASSLEGVGGAANYGYTF. The CDR3 DNA is TGCGCCAGCAGCTTGGAGGGGGTTGGTGGCGCGGCCAACTATGGCTACACCTTC.

The chain links TRBV18 to TRBJ1-2, with 7 bases matching TRBD1. This CDR3 has 15 residues. CDR1 KGHSH and CDR2 LQKENI come from the germline V gene. Trimming at V came to 1 base and at J to 7 bases, leaving 9 bases not matched to a gene. This CDR3 reads CASSPRQGVEGGYTF. CDR3 sequence (DNA): TGTGCCAGCTCACCACGGCAGGGGGTGGAAGGTGGCTACACCTTC.

This sequence joins TRBV5-1 and TRBJ2-3, with no clear D. This CDR3 has 13 amino acids. The germline CDR1 and CDR2 sequences are SGHRS and YFSETQ. The V gene lost 2 bases and the J gene lost 3 bases, with 7 bases spanning the gap. As DNA, the CDR3 is TGCGCCAGCAGCTTTTCCAGAACAGATACGCAGTATTTT. This sequence encodes CASSFSRTDTQYF.

The chain has TRBV2 and TRBJ1-5; D not certain. V gave up 8 bases and J gave up 0 bases, with 11 bases separating them. Germline V gene lookup returns CDR1 SNHLY and CDR2 FYNNEI. CDR3 length equals 14 residues. Here the CDR3 reads CASARRYSNQPQHF. The CDR3 DNA reads as TGTGCCAGCGCCAGGAGATATAGCAATCAGCCCCAGCATTTT.

This clone was seen many times. The genes are TRBV6-5 and TRBJ2-7; TRBD1 might be the D (6 bases). V was clipped by 2 bases and J by 6 bases, with 11 bases between them. From germline, CDR1 is MNHEY and CDR2 SVGAGI. The length of the CDR3 is 13 residues. The CDR3 loop is CASSYQGLGEQYF. CDR3 nucleotides: TGTGCCAGCAGTTACCAGGGGTTGGGCGAGCAGTACTTC.

The V call is TRBV19, the J call TRBJ1-2, with 7 bases lining up with TRBD1. J was trimmed by 2 bases and V by 7 bases; bases with no gene match: 7. Germline V CDR1 and CDR2: LNHDA, SQIVND (reference sequence). The CDR3 is made up of 14 amino acids. This chain's CDR3 is CASMDRQGNYGYTF. CDR3 in DNA: TGTGCCAGTATGGATCGACAGGGCAACTATGGCTACACCTTC.

The gene calls are TRBV15 and TRBJ2-5, with 11 bases lining up with TRBD2. The CDR3 contains 17 residues. The V gene end was trimmed by 3 bases and the J gene end by 4 bases; junction bases not matched to a gene: 10. CDR1 is LNHNV and CDR2 is YYDKDF in the germline V gene (reference sequence). The DNA for the CDR3 is TGTGCCACCAGCAGGCCTTTGGGTAGCGGGGGGGTAGAGACCCAGTACTTC. The encoded protein is CATSRPLGSGGVETQYF.

The chain carries TRBV6-6 and TRBJ2-1; the D is unclear. CDR3 length equals 12 residues. Per germline, CDR1 MNHNY and CDR2 SVGAGI (reference sequence). Trimming shortened V by 6 bases and J by 9 bases, and 12 bases separated the two germline ends. CDR3 protein: CASSRPGVEQFF. The CDR3 nucleotides read TGTGCCAGCAGCCGACCCGGTGTTGAGCAGTTCTTC.

This chain joins TRBV18 and TRBJ2-1; TRBD1 agrees at 9 bases. The CDR3 is 16 amino acids. CDR1 KGHSH and CDR2 LQKENI come from the germline V gene. The ends lost 8 bases at V and 6 bases at J; junction bases unmatched: 14. The CDR3 spells CASARQQGATSNEQFF. The DNA for the CDR3 is TGTGCCAGCGCACGTCAACAGGGGGCCACGAGCAATGAGCAGTTCTTC.